The 29 T cell receptor beta chains presented below share a single source sample, sequenced in a study of post-analysis software for immune sequencing data. Broader study findings: Patients had higher frequencies than controls of roughly five TRBV segments, including TRBV5-6, TRBV5-1 and TRBV20-1.

Their recognized antigens are unknown. TCR beta libraries were prepared from cDNA with unique molecular identifiers. TCRdb independently ran MiXCR on the PCR reads; one entry per CDR3 protein. The sample has 350,000 to 450,000 distinct CDR3 sequences, around 33% seen once. The source material was blood. The receptors originated from a girl aged 10 to 17 with multiple sclerosis.

The genes are TRBV6-5 and TRBJ2-5, with 12 bases aligning to TRBD2. The CDR3 is made up of 17 amino acids. V dropped 3 bases and J dropped 5; count of bases not matched to a gene: 10. Germline V gene lookup returns CDR1 MNHEY and CDR2 SVGAGI. CDR3 bases: TGTGCCAGCAGTTATGATGCTAGCGGGGGGGCAGGCGAGACCCAGTACTTC. Its protein is CASSYDASGGAGETQYF.

Worth noting for this clonotype: Its ends do not fully match the called genes, so a read error is possible. For the CDR3, the DNA is TGTGCCAGCAGCCTAGCTGGGTCCGCGGGGTGGGAGACCCAGTACTTC. Translated, it gives CASSLAGSAGWETQYF. The chain has TRBV7-2 and TRBJ2-7, with TRBD2 as a possible D gene (6 bases). The end of the DNA aligns better with TRBJ2-5, so the J call may be wrong. The CDR3 length is 16 residues. Per the germline V gene, CDR1 is SGHTA and CDR2 is FQGNSA.

This chain uses TRBV15 with TRBJ2-2, with TRBD1 matching over 8 bases. The CDR3 has 15 residues. The V segment lost 0 bases and the J segment 7 bases; nucleotides outside the gene matches: 4. Germline CDR1 LNHNV, CDR2 YYDKDF (reference sequence). The CDR3 protein is CATSRDQGAGGELFF. CDR3 DNA: TGTGCCACCAGCAGAGACCAGGGGGCAGGCGGGGAGCTGTTTTTT.

There are a few counts of this clonotype. The chain links TRBV6-2 or TRBV6-3 to TRBJ2-5; D remains unclear. The CDR3 runs 14 residues. The germline CDR1 and CDR2 sequences are MNHEY and SVGEGT. Trimming cost V 0 bases and J 2 bases, with 7 bases left between them. The CDR3 protein is CASSYSWHQETQYF. The DNA of the CDR3 is TGTGCCAGCAGTTACTCCTGGCATCAAGAGACCCAGTACTTC.

This clonotype was picked up one time. The rearrangement uses TRBV28 and TRBJ2-5; D tentatively reads TRBD1 or TRBD2 (5 bases each). The last part of the DNA fits TRBJ2-7 better; the J call may be wrong. Germline loops: CDR1 MDHEN, CDR2 SYDVKM. The CDR3 totals 13 residues. This CDR3 is CASSTPRGHEQYF. The CDR3 DNA reads TGTGCCAGCAGCACCCCACGGGGACACGAGCAGTACTTC.

The chain uses TRBV6-5 and TRBJ2-1; 16 nucleotides line up with TRBD2. Germline lookup yields CDR1 MNHEY and CDR2 SVGAGI. The CDR3 extends over 16 amino acids. Trimming removed 6 bases from V and 2 bases from J; junction bases left unmatched: 1. The chain's CDR3 is CASRGTSGGAYNEQFF. DNA for the CDR3: TGTGCCAGCAGGGGGACTAGCGGGGGGGCCTACAATGAGCAGTTCTTC.

This clonotype has only a few counts. V and J are TRBV6-2 or TRBV6-3 and TRBJ2-4; D is uncertain. CDR3 size: 11 residues. Trimming removed 9 bases at V and 12 bases at J, with 15 bases between. Germline V gene sequence: CDR1 MNHEY, CDR2 SVGEGT. In DNA, the CDR3 is TGTGCCAGTAGCCCCCAGACGACTCAGTACTTC. This encodes CASSPQTTQYF.

This clonotype was counted between two and nine times. The CDR3 bases are TGTGCCAGCAGTCATTCTCGCAATGAGCAGTTCTTC. It codes for CASSHSRNEQFF. The V gene is TRBV27, the J gene TRBJ2-1; D is unclear. The V gene's germline CDR1 is MNHEY and CDR2 SMNVEV (reference sequence). This CDR3 has 12 amino acids. Trimming cost V 5 bases and J 6 bases, with 8 bases left between them.

This clonotype was picked up one time. The chain uses TRBV7-9 and TRBJ1-1, with D hard to call. CDR1 and CDR2 (germline): SEHNR, FQNEAQ (reference sequence). This CDR3 is built from 13 residues. V dropped 0 bases and J dropped 8 bases, with 10 bases sitting between them. CDR3: CASSLALGKEAFF. The CDR3 nucleotides are TGTGCCAGCAGCTTAGCGCTAGGTAAAGAAGCTTTCTTT. The full variable domain, rest sourced from reference TRBV7-9 and TRBJ1-1, is DTGVSQNPRHKITKRGQNVTFRCDPISEHNRLYWYRQTLGQGPEFLTYFQNEAQLEKSRLLSDRFSAERPKGSFSTLEIQRTEQGDSAMYLCASSLALGKEAFFGQGTRLTVV.

This chain links TRBV7-3 with TRBJ1-4, with D maybe TRBD1 (6 bases). Germline loops: CDR1 SGHTA, CDR2 FQGTGA. V lost 3 bases, J lost 0 bases, and 14 bases lay in between. There are 17 residues in the CDR3. CDR3 sequence reads: CASSFAMDSSTNEKLFF. CDR3 nucleotide sequence: TGTGCCAGCAGCTTCGCCATGGACAGTTCAACTAATGAAAAACTGTTTTTT.

This clonotype has only a few counts. The gene calls are TRBV7-2 and TRBJ1-2; no clear D. This CDR3 is 13 amino acids long. Germline V gives CDR1 SGHTA, CDR2 FQGNSA. V dropped 5 bases and J dropped 4 bases, with 11 bases sitting between them. The CDR3 loop reads CASSTTQAYGYTF. CDR3 DNA: TGTGCCAGCAGCACGACGCAGGCCTATGGCTACACCTTC.

The sample holds a few counts of this clonotype. The chain recombines TRBV10-3 with TRBJ1-5, with D perhaps TRBD1 (5 bases). The CDR3 contains 14 residues. CDR1 is ENHRY, CDR2 SYGVKD, per germline. The V end was cut by 5 bases, the J end by 6 bases, with 14 bases between. CDR3 nucleotide sequence: TGTGCCATCAGTACCGTAGGGGCGGGTCAGCCCCAGCATTTT. Amino acids: CAISTVGAGQPQHF.

Here the CDR3 DNA reads TGTGCCAGCAGCTCCACTTTCCTTACCCTCTACGAGCAGTACTTC. Protein product: CASSSTFLTLYEQYF. This rearrangement joins TRBV12-3 or TRBV12-4 to TRBJ2-7; D unresolved. Trimming left V 6 bases short and J 3 bases short, with 18 bases between. This CDR3 region has 15 residues.

This clonotype has at least ten counts. The J gene is TRBJ2-1, the V gene TRBV12-3 or TRBV12-4; TRBD1 matches at 7 bases. There are 12 residues in the CDR3. Trimming cost V 3 bases and J 10 bases; bases outside gene matches: 3. CDR3 residues: CASSLIQGEQFF. In DNA form, the CDR3 reads TGTGCCAGCAGTTTGATACAGGGGGAGCAGTTCTTC.

In its sample, this clonotype was seen a few times. A read error is possible here, since a much larger clone lies one base away. The CDR3, as DNA: TGCGCCAGCAGCTCGACTAGCGGCACCTACAGTGAGCAGTTCTTC. Its protein product is CASSSTSGTYSEQFF. This chain links TRBV5-1 with TRBJ2-1, with 9 positions matching TRBD2. Germline CDR1 reads SGHRS; CDR2 reads YFSETQ. CDR3 size: 15 residues.

The sample holds a few counts of this clonotype. V and J are TRBV20-1 and TRBJ1-5; D perhaps matches TRBD1 (6 bases). The V end was cut by 6 bases, the J end by 3 bases, with 18 bases between. The CDR3 length is 15 residues. Germline V CDR1 and CDR2: DFQATT, SNEGSKA (reference sequence). CDR3 in DNA: TGCAGTGCGCACACAGGGCCCAGTTACAATCAGCCCCAGCATTTT. It codes for CSAHTGPSYNQPQHF.

This clonotype turned up a few times. One end of the junction fails to match germline, which may point to a read error. The gene calls are TRBV29-1 and TRBJ2-1; weak D call: TRBD2 (7 bases). Germline-derived CDR1 and CDR2 are SQVTM and ANQGSEA. The CDR3 spans 14 residues. Here the CDR3 reads CSVEEVGGQVEQFF. For the CDR3, the DNA is TGCAGTGTTGAAGAGGTGGGGGGGCAGGTTGAGCAGTTCTTC.

This sequence joins TRBV7-8 and TRBJ2-4; 7 bases are a match to TRBD1. After removal of 1 base from V and 1 base from J, the junction contained 7 bases not matched to a gene. Germline CDR1 reads SGHVS; CDR2 reads FQNEAQ. The CDR3 length is 17 residues. In nucleotides, the CDR3 is TGTGCCAGCAGCTTAGAACCGACAGGGTTCGCCAAAAACATTCAGTACTTC. Its translation is CASSLEPTGFAKNIQYF.

The table lists this clonotype with many counts. This chain uses TRBV3-1 with TRBJ2-3; 8 bases match TRBD2. CDR1 and CDR2 from the germline V gene are LGHDT and YNNKEL (reference sequence). After removal of 4 bases from V and 5 bases from J, the junction contained 5 bases not matched to a gene. The CDR3 consists of 14 residues. The CDR3 sequence: CASSLGLARDTQYF. The CDR3 DNA is TGTGCCAGCAGCCTCGGACTAGCTAGAGATACGCAGTATTTT.

The CDR3 loop is CASSIMGKMYSGYTF. The CDR3 DNA reads as TGTGCCAGCAGCATAATGGGGAAAATGTACTCTGGCTACACCTTC. J is TRBJ1-2 and V is TRBV5-6; D unclear. The CDR3 extends over 15 amino acids. V lost 4 bases, J lost 7 bases, and 20 bases lay in between. The germline V gene encodes CDR1 SGHDT and CDR2 YYEEEE. The complete variable domain, with remaining parts taken from reference TRBV5-6 and TRBJ1-2, reads DAGVTQSPTHLIKTRGQQVTLRCSPKSGHDTVSWYQQALGQGPQFIFQYYEEEERQRGNFPDRFSGHQFPNYSSELNVNALLLGDSALYLCASSIMGKMYSGYTFGSGTRLTVV.

The V gene is TRBV15, the J gene TRBJ1-6; unclear D gene. Germline V gene data show CDR1 as LNHNV and CDR2 as YYDKDF (reference sequence). The CDR3 has 14 amino acids. V lost 0 bases and J 9 bases, leaving 9 bases between the germline ends. The CDR3 loop reads CATSREVVGSPLHF. The DNA for the CDR3 is TGTGCCACCAGCAGAGAGGTGGTGGGTTCACCCCTCCACTTT.

This clonotype was counted a few times. The genes are TRBV5-1 and TRBJ2-7, with D unclear. Germline V lookup: CDR1 SGHRS, CDR2 YFSETQ. This CDR3 spans 15 amino acids. The germline V and J ends were trimmed by 4 bases and 5 bases, with 19 bases remaining between them. DNA of the CDR3: TGCGCCAGCAGCATAAGACGGCCTGGTGGAGACGAGCAGTACTTC. It is translated as CASSIRRPGGDEQYF.

As concerns this clonotype: A much bigger clone sits one base away, suggesting this may be a read error. CDR3 nucleotide sequence: TGTGCCAGCAGGGAAAATCAGCCCCAGCATTTT. Translation: CASRENQPQHF. The genes are TRBV12-3 or TRBV12-4 and TRBJ1-5, with D unclear. Between the trimmed V and J ends, which lost 6 bases and 4 bases, there was a span of 4 bases. The CDR3 consists of 11 residues.

The V call is TRBV7-8, the J call TRBJ2-4, with D uncertain. The V gene's germline CDR1 is SGHVS and CDR2 FQNEAQ. V lost 1 base to trimming and J lost 6 bases, with 10 bases between them. The CDR3 loop spans 14 amino acids. CDR3: CASSLVPSTNIQYF. The CDR3 region has the DNA TGTGCCAGCAGCTTAGTCCCAAGTACAAACATTCAGTACTTC.

The chain couples TRBV4-3 to TRBJ2-1; D ambiguous. The length of the CDR3 is 13 residues. CDR1 is LGHNA, CDR2 YSLEER, per germline. V was pared by 4 bases and J by 4 bases, with 8 bases between. The DNA for the CDR3 is TGCGCCAGCAGCCGAGACCTTTACAATGAGCAGTTCTTC. Encoded protein: CASSRDLYNEQFF.

The rearrangement joins TRBV20-1 to TRBJ2-7; TRBD1 matches at 7 bases. The germline V gene has CDR1 DFQATT and CDR2 SNEGSKA (reference sequence). This CDR3 region has 15 residues. With V trimmed by 2 bases and J by 4 bases, 11 bases remained unmatched. CDR3 loop: CSARPLRDSEYEQYF. In DNA form, the CDR3 reads TGCAGTGCTAGACCCCTCCGGGACAGTGAGTACGAGCAGTACTTC.

This chain joins TRBV28 and TRBJ2-2; 7 bases line up with TRBD1. CDR1 and CDR2 (germline): MDHEN, SYDVKM. The J segment lost 7 bases and the V segment lost 7 bases, leaving 12 bases of the junction unmatched. The CDR3 has 15 residues. The CDR3 sequence is CASTPGQLSSGELFF. CDR3 bases: TGTGCCAGCACCCCGGGACAGCTATCGAGCGGGGAGCTGTTTTTT. The full variable domain, rest sourced from reference TRBV28 and TRBJ2-2, is DVKVTQSSRYLVKRTGEKVFLECVQDMDHENMFWYRQDPGLGLRLIYFSYDVKMKEKGDIPEGYSVSREKKERFSLILESASTNQTSMYLCASTPGQLSSGELFFGEGSRLTVL.

This clonotype occurred a few times. The chain carries TRBV18 and TRBJ2-1, with no clear D. Deletions cut 6 bases from V and 4 bases from J, with 10 bases between. CDR1 KGHSH and CDR2 LQKENI come from the germline V gene. The CDR3 is 13 amino acids. CDR3 DNA sequence: TGTGCCAGCTCGCCTGACTTATACAATGAGCAGTTCTTC. Protein product: CASSPDLYNEQFF. The full variable domain, rest sourced from reference TRBV18 and TRBJ2-1, is NAGVMQNPRHLVRRRGQEARLRCSPMKGHSHVYWYRQLPEEGLKFMVYLQKENIIDESGMPKERFSAEFPKEGPSILRIQQVVRGDSAAYFCASSPDLYNEQFFGPGTRLTVL.

This clonotype showed up just a few times. The rearrangement links TRBV18 to TRBJ2-7, with no clear D. V was clipped by 0 bases and J by 3 bases, with 6 bases between them. This CDR3 comprises 13 residues. The V gene's germline CDR1 is KGHSH and CDR2 LQKENI. The CDR3 protein is CASSPPFSYEQYF. Here the CDR3 DNA reads TGTGCCAGCTCACCACCCTTTAGCTACGAGCAGTACTTC.